The 20 T cell receptor beta chains below come from one sample, sequenced in a study of blood T cell repertoires in COVID-19. Sequenced by immunoSEQ multiplex PCR; TCRdb stores in-frame clones only, minus some. Here the sample spans hundreds of thousands of clones, around 90% being singletons. The sequenced material came from PBMCs or T cells enriched from blood (not recorded which). The receptors derive from a woman in her twenties or thirties with acute COVID-19.

The J gene is TRBJ2-1, the V gene TRBV29-1, with TRBD1 identical over 7 bases. V lost 7 bases to trimming and J lost 4 bases; unmatched junction nucleotides: 7. The germline V gene has CDR1 SQVTM and CDR2 ANQGSEA. The CDR3 consists of 13 residues. CDR3 region: CSASGQIYNEQFF. In DNA form, the CDR3 reads TGCAGCGCCTCGGGACAGATTTACAATGAGCAGTTCTTC.

The chain has TRBV7-9 and TRBJ2-3, with 7 bases lining up with TRBD1. The germline V gene has CDR1 SEHNR and CDR2 FQNEAQ (reference sequence). With V trimmed by 4 bases and J by 4 bases, 2 bases remained unmatched. This CDR3 comprises 13 residues. In DNA form, the CDR3 reads TGTGCCAGCAGCTCCACAGGGGCAGATACGCAGTATTTT. It translates to CASSSTGADTQYF.

V and J are TRBV4-1 and TRBJ1-2; D not resolved. Trimming pared 4 bases from V and 2 bases from J, leaving 11 bases between. The CDR3 consists of 14 residues. CDR1 and CDR2 from the germline V gene are MGHRA and YSYEKL. CDR3 protein: CASSRPGGNYGYTF. CDR3 nucleotide sequence: TGCGCCAGCAGCCGGCCGGGCGGGAACTATGGCTACACCTTC.

The gene calls are TRBV6-5 and TRBJ2-1; 13 nucleotides agree with TRBD2. The CDR3 length is 15 residues. V shed 6 bases, J shed 7 bases, and the junction held 6 bases outside the gene matches. Looked up from germline, CDR1 is MNHEY and CDR2 is SVGAGI. The CDR3 reads CASSRGLAGENEQFF. As DNA, the CDR3 is TGTGCCAGCAGCCGCGGACTAGCGGGAGAAAATGAGCAGTTCTTC.

The chain couples TRBV27 to TRBJ1-6, with 9 bases fitting TRBD1. Germline V gives CDR1 MNHEY, CDR2 SMNVEV (reference sequence). V lost 6 bases and J lost 6; bases outside the gene matches: 0. The CDR3 totals 13 residues. The CDR3 region is CASRDRGNSPLHF. The CDR3 DNA follows: TGTGCCAGCAGGGACAGGGGTAATTCACCCCTCCACTTT.

Concerning this clone: A read error may account for a junction end that differs from germline. This sequence joins TRBV29-1 and TRBJ2-2; TRBD1 is a possible D gene (6 bases). The CDR3 is 15 residues long. Per germline, CDR1 SQVTM and CDR2 ANQGSEA. CDR3 in DNA: TGCAGCGCTGAACAGGGTATCGCGAACACCGGGGAGCTGTTTTTT. Protein product: CSAEQGIANTGELFF.

The rearrangement uses TRBV9 and TRBJ1-3; possibly TRBD1 for D (5 bases). The length of the CDR3 is 16 residues. The germline V gene has CDR1 SGDLS and CDR2 YYNGEE. The V end was cut by 0 bases, the J end by 0 bases, with 10 bases between. The chain's CDR3 is CASSVGGASSGNTIYF. CDR3 nucleotide sequence: TGTGCCAGCAGCGTAGGTGGGGCCTCCTCTGGAAACACCATATATTTT.

J is TRBJ1-6 and V is TRBV5-5; 8 bases match TRBD1. Losses at the gene ends were 3 bases for V and 8 bases for J; bases not matched to a gene: 1. The CDR3 consists of 13 residues. Looked up from germline, CDR1 is SGHKS and CDR2 is YYEKEE (reference sequence). The CDR3 is CASSSTGDSPLHF. In DNA, the CDR3 is TGTGCCAGCAGCTCGACAGGGGATTCACCCCTCCACTTT. The full variable domain, completed using reference TRBV5-5 and TRBJ1-6, is DAGVTQSPTHLIKTRGQQVTLRCSPISGHKSVSWYQQVLGQGPQFIFQYYEKEERGRGNFPDRFSARQFPNYSSELNVNALLLGDSALYLCASSSTGDSPLHFGNGTRLTVT.

The chain uses TRBV6-5 and TRBJ1-2, with 10 bases fitting TRBD1. The length of the CDR3 is 16 residues. V lost 0 bases and J lost 6; bases outside the gene matches: 7. Germline V lookup: CDR1 MNHEY, CDR2 SVGAGI. Here the CDR3 reads CASSYSGTGVPDGYTF. The DNA for the CDR3 is TGTGCCAGCAGTTACTCGGGGACAGGGGTTCCGGATGGCTACACCTTC.

The sample holds one count of this clone. V and J are TRBV6-5 and TRBJ1-6, with TRBD1 identical over 7 bases. This CDR3 is built from 15 residues. CDR1 is MNHEY, CDR2 SVGAGI, per germline. V lost 5 bases to trimming and J lost 3 bases; unmatched junction nucleotides: 4. CDR3: CASSRNRGYNSPLHF. Written as DNA, the CDR3 is TGTGCCAGCAGTCGAAACAGGGGCTATAATTCACCCCTCCACTTT.

The chain couples TRBV19 to TRBJ2-7; TRBD2 is a possible D gene (5 bases). The CDR3 is 13 residues long. Germline V CDR1 and CDR2: LNHDA, SQIVND (reference sequence). The V and J ends lost 0 bases and 2 bases respectively, with 5 bases between them. The CDR3 region is CASSIDGAYEQYF. For the CDR3, the DNA is TGTGCCAGTAGTATAGACGGGGCCTACGAGCAGTACTTC.

The chain recombines TRBV7-9 with TRBJ2-1; 9 positions agree with TRBD2. V dropped 5 bases and J dropped 9; count of bases not matched to a gene: 14. Germline CDR1 SEHNR, CDR2 FQNEAQ (reference sequence). There are 16 residues in the CDR3. CDR3 DNA: TGTGCCAGCAGCCCACCTAGCGGGGATAAAGACGGTGAGCAGTTCTTC. It specifies CASSPPSGDKDGEQFF.

The chain uses TRBV5-4 and TRBJ2-2; D may be TRBD2 (5 bases). CDR1 SGHNT and CDR2 YYREEE come from the germline V gene (reference sequence). The CDR3 has 16 residues. V lost 4 bases and J 7 bases, leaving 20 bases between the germline ends. CDR3 coding DNA: TGTGCCAGCAGCACTATTGCCGGAGCGGCGGGCGGGGAGCTGTTTTTT. Encoded protein: CASSTIAGAAGGELFF.

The gene calls are TRBV6-5 and TRBJ1-5; no firm D call. Germline V gene data show CDR1 as MNHEY and CDR2 as SVGAGI. This CDR3 comprises 13 residues. V lost 6 bases to trimming and J lost 9 bases, with 15 bases between them. The CDR3 spells CASSSQPRRPQHF. CDR3 nucleotide sequence: TGTGCCAGCAGCTCCCAACCCAGGCGGCCCCAGCATTTT.

This clone was seen a handful of times. The chain links TRBV5-1 to TRBJ1-4; weak D call: TRBD1 (5 bases). CDR3 length: 17 residues. From germline, CDR1 is SGHRS and CDR2 YFSETQ. V was shortened by 4 bases and J by 0 bases, with 16 bases between the two germline ends. The CDR3 here is CASSPLSGGATNEKLFF. The CDR3 nucleotides read TGCGCCAGCAGCCCCCTTTCCGGGGGAGCAACTAATGAAAAACTGTTTTTT.

Remarks on this clone: One end of the junction varies from germline; a read error may be responsible. The chain links TRBV2 to TRBJ2-1; 10 nucleotides align to TRBD2. The CDR3 has 15 amino acids. Germline CDR1 is SNHLY and CDR2 is FYNNEI. Here the CDR3 reads CASRGPSGSYDEQFF. In DNA, the CDR3 is TGTGCCAGCAGAGGCCCTAGCGGGAGCTACGATGAGCAGTTCTTC.

The chain's CDR3 is CASTAKSTAYEQYF. CDR3 nucleotide sequence: TGTGCCAGTACCGCTAAGAGCACCGCCTACGAGCAGTACTTC. The genes are TRBV19 and TRBJ2-7; D call uncertain. The CDR3 covers 14 residues. Germline loops: CDR1 LNHDA, CDR2 SQIVND (reference sequence). V was shortened by 7 bases and J by 2 bases, with 15 bases between the two germline ends.

The chain recombines TRBV5-1 with TRBJ1-4; 7 nucleotides agree with TRBD1. Germline CDR1 SGHRS, CDR2 YFSETQ. V trimming: 2 bases; J trimming: 3 bases; junction bases outside the gene matches: 1. The CDR3 has 14 residues. The CDR3 sequence: CASSFQGANEKLFF. CDR3 coding DNA: TGCGCCAGCAGCTTCCAGGGGGCTAATGAAAAACTGTTTTTT.

This clone came up a few times. The CDR3: CASRGGTGGNNSPLHF. The DNA of the CDR3 is TGCGCCAGCAGAGGCGGGACAGGGGGAAATAATTCACCCCTCCACTTT. V gene TRBV5-1 combines with J gene TRBJ1-6; 11 bases agree with TRBD1. The CDR3 loop spans 16 amino acids. Germline CDR1 reads SGHRS; CDR2 reads YFSETQ. V was clipped by 5 bases and J by 5 bases; unmatched bases: 6.

V is TRBV7-9 and J is TRBJ1-5; D is uncertain. CDR1 is SEHNR and CDR2 is FQNEAQ in the germline V gene (reference sequence). With 5 bases removed from V and 3 bases from J, the gap between germline ends came to 8 bases. The CDR3 sequence is 13 residues long. CDR3 residues: CASSPDHNQPQHF. The CDR3 nucleotides read TGTGCCAGCAGCCCAGATCACAATCAGCCCCAGCATTTT.